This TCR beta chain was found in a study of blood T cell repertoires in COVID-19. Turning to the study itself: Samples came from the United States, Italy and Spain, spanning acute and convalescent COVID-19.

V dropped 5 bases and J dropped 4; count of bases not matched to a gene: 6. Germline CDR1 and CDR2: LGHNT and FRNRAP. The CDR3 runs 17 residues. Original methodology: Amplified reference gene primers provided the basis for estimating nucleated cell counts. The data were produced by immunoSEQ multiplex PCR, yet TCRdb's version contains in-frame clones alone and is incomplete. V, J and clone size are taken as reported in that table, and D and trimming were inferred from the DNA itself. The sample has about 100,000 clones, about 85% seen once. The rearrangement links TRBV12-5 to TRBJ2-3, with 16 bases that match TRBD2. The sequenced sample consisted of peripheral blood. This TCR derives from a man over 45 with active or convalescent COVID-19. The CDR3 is CASGPGTSGRAADTQYF. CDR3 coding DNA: TGTGCTAGTGGTCCCGGGACTAGCGGGAGGGCCGCAGATACGCAGTATTTT.